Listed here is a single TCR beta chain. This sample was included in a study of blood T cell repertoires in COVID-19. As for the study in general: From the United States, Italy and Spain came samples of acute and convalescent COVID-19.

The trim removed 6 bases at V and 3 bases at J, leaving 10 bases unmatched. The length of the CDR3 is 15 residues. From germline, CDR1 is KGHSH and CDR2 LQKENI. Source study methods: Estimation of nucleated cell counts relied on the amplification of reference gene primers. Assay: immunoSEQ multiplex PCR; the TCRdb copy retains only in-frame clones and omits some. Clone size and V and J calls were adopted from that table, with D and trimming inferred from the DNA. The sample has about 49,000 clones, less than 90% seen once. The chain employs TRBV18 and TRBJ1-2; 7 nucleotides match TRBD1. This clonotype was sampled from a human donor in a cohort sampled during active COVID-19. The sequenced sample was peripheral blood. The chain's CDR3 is CASSTTGTGDYGYTF. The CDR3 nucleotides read TGTGCCAGCTCGACGACAGGGACCGGGGACTATGGCTACACCTTC.